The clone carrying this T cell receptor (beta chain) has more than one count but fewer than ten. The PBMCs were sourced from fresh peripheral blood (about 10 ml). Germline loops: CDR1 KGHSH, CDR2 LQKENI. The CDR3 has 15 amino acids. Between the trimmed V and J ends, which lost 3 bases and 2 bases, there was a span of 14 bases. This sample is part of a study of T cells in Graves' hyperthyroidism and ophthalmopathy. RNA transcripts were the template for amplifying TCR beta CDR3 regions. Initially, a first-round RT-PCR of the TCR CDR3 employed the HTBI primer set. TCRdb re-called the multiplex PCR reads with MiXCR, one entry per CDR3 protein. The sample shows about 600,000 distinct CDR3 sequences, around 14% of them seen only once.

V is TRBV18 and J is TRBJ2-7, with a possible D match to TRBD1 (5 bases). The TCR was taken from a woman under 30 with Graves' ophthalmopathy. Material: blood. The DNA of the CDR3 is TGTGCCAGCTCACCTAGGGGAACGACAGCCTACGAGCAGTACTTC. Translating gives CASSPRGTTAYEQYF. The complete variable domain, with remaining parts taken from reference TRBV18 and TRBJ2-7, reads NAGVMQNPRHLVRRRGQEARLRCSPMKGHSHVYWYRQLPEEGLKFMVYLQKENIIDESGMPKERFSAEFPKEGPSILRIQQVVRGDSAAYFCASSPRGTTAYEQYFGPGTRLTVT.